What follows is one TCR beta chain and its context. Its antigen specificity is not known. The record has no base qualities; no much larger clone is one base away. The immunoSEQ kit was used, according to the manufacturer's recommendations, to generate TCR beta libraries from genomic DNA. Library preparation used a first multiplex PCR with proprietary primers, then a second PCR adding unique barcodes, with bead cleanups after each round. Each sample batch included a kit-provided positive control reaction and a negative control reaction. The final libraries were assessed on an Agilent 4200 TapeStation D1000 ScreenTape, pooled by volume, and quantified by qPCR. Sequencing ran on an Illumina NextSeq500 with a MidOutput 150-cycle cartridge, using 156 Read1 and 15 Index1 cycles with kit custom primers. The pooled library was loaded at 0.95 to 1 pM, with a roughly 18% PhiX control spiked in. On the authors' methods: The vendor-processed data were analyzed in R, and a clonotype was defined as all T cells that share the same CDR3 nucleotide sequence. For clone abundance analyses, frequencies were normalized to the 10,000 most abundant clones per sample. Public T cell clones, which averaged fewer than five per sample, were removed prior to analysis. Tumor-enriched clonotypes and baseline blood-enriched clonotypes were defined as those with an abundance difference of at least 32-fold between compartments. A beta-binomial differential abundance model was used to identify clonotypes that were expanded or contracted between blood time points. Tumor-blood repertoire similarity was measured with the Baroni-Urbani and Buser coefficient, and groups were compared using two-tailed Wilcoxon tests in R. This immuneACCESS table, as held by TCRdb, lists in-frame sequences with V and J called but not all clones. Of the missing ones, under half trace to an unresolved V gene in checked studies; the others have no known cause. That table supplies the V and J calls and clone size; D and trimming were determined from the DNA. This sample comprises 150,000 or so clones, approximately 87% of them detected only once. Of the sample, around a quarter falls within the top ten clones.

The time point label, read with the paper, signifies: baseline pretreatment blood. The treatment or condition label, as the study defines it: 15 Gy SBRT to primary tumor, nephrectomy 4 weeks later. To track tumor-enriched clonotypes, serial peripheral blood was sampled from radiation-treated patients at baseline and at 2 weeks and 4 weeks after SBRT. Renal cell carcinoma with clear cell pathology was present in all patients. The QIAamp DNA Blood Mini Kit (Qiagen) was used to prepare genomic DNA for TCR sequencing. The analyses included just those samples that passed every quality control check. The source of the sample is a study of radiation and T cells in renal cell carcinoma (dated by TCRdb to the early 2020s). Background on the whole study: Samples came from a clinical trial, in which primary renal cell carcinomas received 15 Gy stereotactic body radiation therapy followed by nephrectomy 4 weeks later. Across all 50 or so samples, 3.5 million to 4.5 million unique CDR3 nucleotide sequences encoding about 2.4 million unique CDR3 amino acid sequences were identified. A total of 50 or so samples underwent TCR beta sequencing, made up of 25 or so tumors and some 27 peripheral blood samples.

The investigation overall reported the following: An increase in top tumor clonotypes in blood was observed from baseline to 2 weeks post-radiation, followed by contraction by 4 weeks, which was taken to suggest transient expansion of tumor-resident clones. With a single-armed trial design, the study had no way to address how radiation dose or scheduling affects the TCR repertoire. Because pretreatment tumor biopsies were not available, the study could not determine whether clonotypes were already present within the tumor at baseline. Dynamics of the blood repertoire were not tracked past 4 weeks after treatment.

The V and J ends are trimmed by 5 bases and 1 base, leaving 11 bases between them. The germline V gene encodes CDR1 MNHEY and CDR2 SVGAGI. Spanning cysteine to phenylalanine, the CDR3 consists of 15 amino acids. CDR3 DNA is the only sequence kept; it has 45 bases, read in frame from the first base. The clonotype comes from a woman aged 45-59 years with renal cell carcinoma. The sample in question was blood, obtained from a patient whose treatment included radiotherapy and nephrectomy. The rearranged segments are TRBV6-5 and TRBJ1-4; the D gene is unclear. CDR3 reads: CASSTRRRTNEKLFF. The nucleotides are TGTGCCAGCAGTACGCGTCGCAGAACTAATGAAAAACTGTTTTTT.